These 26 T cell receptor beta chains were sequenced from one sample in a study of blood T cell repertoires in COVID-19. Clones were sequenced by immunoSEQ multiplex PCR, and TCRdb holds only the in-frame ones, with some missing. The table has under 250,000 clones, around 79% seen once. Material: peripheral blood. The origin of the receptors is a woman in her 40s with COVID-19, enrolled during active disease.

This clone was seen only once. The chain employs TRBV9 and TRBJ2-3; 7 bases match TRBD1. CDR1 and CDR2 (germline): SGDLS, YYNGEE. V dropped 3 bases and J dropped 2; count of bases not matched to a gene: 6. This CDR3 is 15 amino acids long. The CDR3: CASSERGQNTDTQYF. DNA of the CDR3: TGTGCCAGCAGCGAGAGGGGACAGAACACAGATACGCAGTATTTT.

V is TRBV19 and J is TRBJ2-5, with TRBD2 matching over 11 bases. This CDR3 comprises 15 residues. Germline-derived CDR1 and CDR2 are LNHDA and SQIVND (reference sequence). J was trimmed by 3 bases and V by 4 bases; bases with no gene match: 4. CDR3 region: CASSTLLAGEETQYF. CDR3 DNA sequence: TGTGCCAGTAGTACGCTACTAGCGGGGGAAGAGACCCAGTACTTC.

The sample holds one count of this clone. The chain joins TRBV3-1 (or the pseudogene TRBV3-2) to TRBJ1-4; no reliable D call. Trimming took 4 bases from V and 3 from J, leaving 15 bases between them. The CDR3 is made up of 16 amino acids. The germline V gene has CDR1 LGHDT and CDR2 YNNKEL (reference sequence). CDR3 region: CASSPIGVRANEKLFF. The CDR3, as DNA: TGTGCCAGCAGCCCTATCGGGGTTCGAGCTAATGAAAAACTGTTTTTT.

V and J are TRBV7-6 and TRBJ1-4; D is ambiguous. The length of the CDR3 is 15 residues. CDR1 is SGHVS, CDR2 FNYEAQ, per germline. V lost 1 base, J lost 0 bases, and 6 bases lay in between. The CDR3 bases are TGTGCCAGCAGCTTAGGGCCCGCAACTAATGAAAAACTGTTTTTT. Translated: CASSLGPATNEKLFF.

V and J are TRBV14 and TRBJ1-6; unclear D gene. V lost 2 bases to trimming and J lost 7 bases, with 6 bases between them. CDR1 SGHDN and CDR2 FVKESK come from the germline V gene. The CDR3 is 13 amino acids. The CDR3 DNA is TGTGCCAGCAGCCAAAACATGAATTCACCCCTCCACTTT. This sequence encodes CASSQNMNSPLHF.

The genes are TRBV5-1 and TRBJ2-5, with D maybe TRBD2 (6 bases). Germline-derived CDR1 and CDR2 are SGHRS and YFSETQ. V dropped 0 bases and J dropped 2 bases, with 17 bases sitting between them. This CDR3 spans 17 amino acids. In nucleotides, the CDR3 is TGCGCCAGCAGCTTGGCCCCCCGGAGGGGAACACAAGAGACCCAGTACTTC. Encoded protein: CASSLAPRRGTQETQYF.

The chain has TRBV5-5 and TRBJ1-1; D remains unclear. Germline CDR1 is SGHKS and CDR2 is YYEKEE (reference sequence). CDR3 size: 15 residues. The germline V and J ends were trimmed by 4 bases and 0 bases, with 13 bases remaining between them. The CDR3: CASSLEIYMNTEAFF. The DNA of the CDR3 is TGTGCCAGCAGCCTTGAAATCTATATGAACACTGAAGCTTTCTTT.

J is TRBJ2-5 and V is TRBV7-7; no clear D gene. V lost 1 base and J 2 bases, leaving 11 bases between the germline ends. CDR1 and CDR2 (germline): SSHAT, FNYEAQ (reference sequence). The CDR3 runs to 15 residues. CDR3 sequence reads: CASSLGANWQETQYF. The DNA of the CDR3 is TGTGCCAGCAGCTTAGGGGCTAACTGGCAAGAGACCCAGTACTTC. Looking up the rest from reference TRBV7-7 and TRBJ2-5 gives the full variable domain: GAGVSQSPRYKVTKRGQDVTLRCDPISSHATLYWYQQALGQGPEFLTYFNYEAQPDKSGLPSDRFSAERPEGSISTLTIQRTEQRDSAMYRCASSLGANWQETQYFGPGTRLLVL.

The chain recombines TRBV7-9 with TRBJ2-1; 9 nucleotides line up with TRBD2. Germline lookup yields CDR1 SEHNR and CDR2 FQNEAQ (reference sequence). The CDR3 totals 17 residues. Trimming removed 2 bases from V and 4 bases from J; junction bases left unmatched: 9. Here the CDR3 reads CASSLSLGLAGYNEQFF. The CDR3 DNA follows: TGTGCCAGCAGCTTATCCCTAGGGCTAGCGGGATACAATGAGCAGTTCTTC.

This clone was counted only a few times. The chain links TRBV3-1 (or the pseudogene TRBV3-2) to TRBJ2-2, with 7 bases lining up with TRBD2. The CDR3 is 19 residues long. Germline values: CDR1 LGHDT, CDR2 YNNKEL (reference sequence). J was trimmed by 0 bases and V by 1 base; bases with no gene match: 11. The CDR3 coding sequence is TGTGCCAGCAGCCAAGGGGGAGGGGCCCTACACTCGAACACCGGGGAGCTGTTTTTT. This gives the protein CASSQGGGALHSNTGELFF.

CDR3 in DNA: TGTGCCAGCAGCCTCAGGATCCACGAGCAGTACTTC. Translation gives CASSLRIHEQYF. This chain links TRBV12-3 or TRBV12-4 with TRBJ2-7; D is unresolved. The germline V and J ends were trimmed by 6 bases and 5 bases, with 11 bases remaining between them. CDR3 size: 12 residues.

The V and J genes are TRBV12-3 or TRBV12-4 and TRBJ1-1; 9 bases match TRBD1. Trimming at V came to 6 bases and at J to 5 bases, leaving 4 bases not matched to a gene. The CDR3 extends over 13 amino acids. The CDR3 region has the DNA TGTGCCAGCAGCCCTGGACAGGGGACTGAAGCTTTCTTT. It codes for CASSPGQGTEAFF.

The chain carries TRBV7-2 and TRBJ2-3; TRBD1 matches 9 bases. The V segment lost 2 bases and the J segment 0 bases; nucleotides outside the gene matches: 3. CDR3 length equals 16 residues. Germline V lookup: CDR1 SGHTA, CDR2 FQGNSA. For the CDR3, the DNA is TGTGCCAGCAGCTTACCGGGACAGGGAAGCACAGATACGCAGTATTTT. It yields the protein CASSLPGQGSTDTQYF.

The CDR3 loop is CASSSGGSDSHYYGYTF. CDR3 nucleotide sequence: TGCGCCAGCAGCTCGGGGGGCTCAGACAGTCACTACTATGGCTACACCTTC. The V call is TRBV5-1, the J call TRBJ1-2; the D gene is possibly TRBD1 (6 bases). The V gene lost 3 bases and the J gene lost 3 bases, with 21 bases spanning the gap. This CDR3 has 17 amino acids. The V gene's germline CDR1 is SGHRS and CDR2 YFSETQ.

The CDR3 DNA reads TGCAGCGTTGGAGAACCGGGCAGGGGAACCTACGAGCAGTACTTC. This encodes CSVGEPGRGTYEQYF. This sequence joins TRBV29-1 and TRBJ2-7, with D possibly being TRBD1 (6 bases). Looked up from germline, CDR1 is SQVTM and CDR2 is ANQGSEA. Trimming left V 4 bases short and J 2 bases short, with 18 bases between. The CDR3 has 15 residues.

The J gene is TRBJ1-2, the V gene TRBV20-1; D might be TRBD1 (5 bases). The V gene's germline CDR1 is DFQATT and CDR2 SNEGSKA (reference sequence). Trimming removed 3 bases from V and 4 bases from J, with 15 bases in between. CDR3 length equals 14 residues. DNA for the CDR3: TGCAGTGCTAGTGTCAGGGATAAGATCTATGGCTACACCTTC. Amino acid sequence: CSASVRDKIYGYTF.

The chain is built from TRBV5-1 and TRBJ2-4, with D maybe TRBD1 (6 bases). The CDR3 loop spans 16 amino acids. V gave up 1 base and J gave up 0 bases, with 11 bases separating them. Germline V gives CDR1 SGHRS, CDR2 YFSETQ. CDR3 protein: CASSLTGTLAKNIQYF. The CDR3 DNA is TGCGCCAGCAGCTTGACAGGGACACTAGCCAAAAACATTCAGTACTTC.

The chain employs TRBV20-1 and TRBJ2-1, with D unclear. Germline CDR1 and CDR2: DFQATT and SNEGSKA (reference sequence). There are 15 residues in the CDR3. V lost 3 bases to trimming and J lost 4 bases, with 16 bases between them. The CDR3 DNA reads as TGCAGTGCTAGTTATCCTCAAGCGAGGTACAATGAGCAGTTCTTC. Amino acids: CSASYPQARYNEQFF.

The rearrangement links TRBV7-2 to TRBJ1-5, with TRBD1 identical over 8 bases. The V gene end was trimmed by 5 bases and the J gene end by 7 bases; junction bases not matched to a gene: 7. The CDR3 totals 14 residues. Per germline, CDR1 SGHTA and CDR2 FQGNSA. The CDR3, as DNA: TGTGCCAGCAGCAAAACAGGGGGAAGACAGCCCCAGCATTTT. Translated, it gives CASSKTGGRQPQHF.

This chain links TRBV10-3 with TRBJ1-1, with D perhaps matching TRBD1 (5 bases). The CDR3 runs 11 residues. In germline, CDR1 is ENHRY, CDR2 SYGVKD. Trimming removed 3 bases at V and 10 bases at J, with 9 bases between. CDR3 in amino acids: CAISDQGGAFF. For the CDR3, the DNA is TGTGCCATCAGTGACCAGGGAGGAGCTTTCTTT.

The CDR3 protein is CASTHIRTGGHQPQHF. CDR3 bases: TGTGCCAGCACCCATATTAGGACAGGGGGCCATCAGCCCCAGCATTTT. V is TRBV27 and J is TRBJ1-5; TRBD1 agrees at 11 bases. With 7 bases clipped from V and 5 bases from J, the junction kept 10 bases outside the gene matches. The germline CDR1 and CDR2 sequences are MNHEY and SMNVEV (reference sequence). The length of the CDR3 is 16 residues.

The chain combines TRBV5-1 with TRBJ2-1; TRBD2 matches at 9 bases. Germline CDR1 SGHRS, CDR2 YFSETQ. Trimming cost V 1 base and J 6 bases; bases outside gene matches: 11. CDR3 size: 17 residues. The CDR3: CASSLIVAGGPLNEQFF. CDR3 sequence (DNA): TGCGCCAGCAGCTTGATTGTGGCGGGAGGGCCTCTCAATGAGCAGTTCTTC.

As to this clone: A read error may produce the germline difference seen at one junction end. The genes are TRBV7-2 and TRBJ2-7, with TRBD2 matching 9 bases. The CDR3 loop spans 15 amino acids. Germline V CDR1 and CDR2: SGHTA, FQGNSA. CDR3 region: CASRLAGVNPYEQYF. DNA for the CDR3: TGTGCCAGCAGATTAGCGGGAGTGAACCCCTACGAGCAGTACTTC.

The chain has TRBV30 and TRBJ1-1, with D unresolved. The germline gives CDR1 GTSNPN, CDR2 SVGIG (reference sequence). Deletions cut 1 base from V and 0 bases from J, with 6 bases between. The CDR3 extends over 13 amino acids. This CDR3 is CAWSASMNTEAFF. In DNA form, the CDR3 reads TGTGCCTGGAGTGCATCTATGAACACTGAAGCTTTCTTT.

The chain is built from TRBV7-2 and TRBJ2-2; 7 bases are a match to TRBD2. CDR1 is SGHTA, CDR2 FQGNSA, per germline. This CDR3 has 16 residues. The V gene end was trimmed by 1 base and the J gene end by 8 bases; junction bases not matched to a gene: 10. CDR3 residues: CASSLEASGRSGELFF. The CDR3 DNA follows: TGTGCCAGCAGCTTAGAGGCTAGCGGACGATCTGGGGAGCTGTTTTTT.

The V call is TRBV27, the J call TRBJ1-5; TRBD1 matches at 7 bases. Germline V gene lookup returns CDR1 MNHEY and CDR2 SMNVEV (reference sequence). This CDR3 has 20 residues. Trimming removed 4 bases from V and 0 bases from J; junction bases left unmatched: 18. As DNA, the CDR3 is TGTGCCAGCAGTTCCCTCACACGGGAACAGGGGTCGCTTAGCAATCAGCCCCAGCATTTT. Residues: CASSSLTREQGSLSNQPQHF.